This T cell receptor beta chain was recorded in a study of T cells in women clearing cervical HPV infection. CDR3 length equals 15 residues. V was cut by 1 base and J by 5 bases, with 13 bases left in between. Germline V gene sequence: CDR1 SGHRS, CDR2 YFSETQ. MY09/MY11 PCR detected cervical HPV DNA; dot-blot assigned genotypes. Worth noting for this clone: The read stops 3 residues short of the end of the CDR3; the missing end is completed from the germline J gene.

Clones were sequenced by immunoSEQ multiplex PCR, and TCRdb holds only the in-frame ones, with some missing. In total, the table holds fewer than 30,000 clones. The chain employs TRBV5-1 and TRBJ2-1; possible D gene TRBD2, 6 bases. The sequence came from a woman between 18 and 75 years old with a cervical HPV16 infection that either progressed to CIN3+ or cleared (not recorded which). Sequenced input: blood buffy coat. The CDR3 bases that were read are TGCGCCAGCAGCTTGTTACTAGCTCAAGACAATGAG. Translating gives CASSLLLAQDNE. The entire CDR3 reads CASSLLLAQDNEQFF.